The clone carrying this TCR beta chain was seen ten or more times. The data were obtained in a study of T-cell reconstitution after alpha-beta-depleted transplantation in children. The TCRbeta library was prepared with unique molecular identifiers. TCRdb itself ran the PCR reads through MiXCR, one entry per CDR3 protein. In the table there are about 100,000 distinct CDR3 sequences, 6% to 9% of which are singletons. CDR3 size: 19 residues. This sequence originates from a boy under 10 years old with acute lymphoblastic leukemia, due to receive a stem cell transplant. The chain has TRBV21-1 and TRBJ2-4; TRBD1, the table's D call, lacks a check against the DNA. TRBV21-1 is listed as a pseudogene. The material was PBMCs, obtained before TCRalphabeta/CD19-depleted stem cell transplant. CDR3: CASSGPGQNVVEAKNIQYF. CDR3 in DNA: TGTGCCAGCAGCGGACCGGGACAGAATGTCGTTGAGGCCAAAAACATTCAGTACTTC.